This T cell receptor beta chain was identified during a study of blood T cell repertoires in COVID-19. Study background: Spain, Italy and the United States supplied samples that represented acute and convalescent COVID-19. From T cells, B-cell-depleted T cells, or PBMCs came the material, which was cDNA or gDNA.

This clone has only one observation. This CDR3 is built from 15 residues. The germline gives CDR1 SGHRS, CDR2 YFSETQ. The trim removed 5 bases at V and 4 bases at J, leaving 9 bases unmatched. As originally analysed: Amplifying reference gene primers gave estimates of nucleated cell counts. Clones were read by immunoSEQ multiplex PCR, and TCRdb kept only the in-frame ones, dropping some. That table supplies the V and J calls and clone size; D and trimming were determined from the DNA. The table lists over 55,000 clones, approximately 85% of them singletons, with approximately 25% in the top ten. Sequencing used peripheral blood. The sequence was collected from a middle-aged man with acute or convalescent COVID-19. J is TRBJ2-1 and V is TRBV5-1; TRBD2 aligns across 7 bases. CDR3 in amino acids: CASSPGGIGYNEQFF. The CDR3 bases are TGCGCCAGCAGTCCCGGGGGGATTGGTTACAATGAGCAGTTCTTC.